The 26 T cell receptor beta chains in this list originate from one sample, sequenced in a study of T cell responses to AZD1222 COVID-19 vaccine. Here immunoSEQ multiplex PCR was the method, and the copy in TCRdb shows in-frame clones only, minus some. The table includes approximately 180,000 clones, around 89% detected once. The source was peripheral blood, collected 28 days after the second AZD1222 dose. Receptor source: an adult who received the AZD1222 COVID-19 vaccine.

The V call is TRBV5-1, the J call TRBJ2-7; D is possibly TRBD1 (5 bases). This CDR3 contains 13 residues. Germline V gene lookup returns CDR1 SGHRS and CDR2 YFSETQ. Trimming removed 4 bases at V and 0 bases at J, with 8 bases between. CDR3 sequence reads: CASSLTASYEQYF. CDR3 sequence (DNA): TGCGCCAGCAGCCTGACAGCCTCCTACGAGCAGTACTTC.

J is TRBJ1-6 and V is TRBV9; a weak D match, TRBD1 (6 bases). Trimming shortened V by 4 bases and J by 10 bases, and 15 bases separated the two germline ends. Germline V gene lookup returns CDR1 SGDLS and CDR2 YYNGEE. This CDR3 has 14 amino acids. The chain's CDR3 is CASSPTGSVSPLHF. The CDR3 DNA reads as TGTGCCAGCAGCCCCACAGGGTCGGTGTCACCCCTCCACTTT.

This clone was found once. CDR3 amino acids: CASSYLTEQYF. DNA for the CDR3: TGTGCCAGCAGCTACCTTACGGAGCAGTACTTC. This rearrangement joins TRBV14 to TRBJ2-7; no reliable D call. With 5 bases removed from V and 7 bases from J, the gap between germline ends came to 9 bases. CDR1 is SGHDN and CDR2 is FVKESK in the germline V gene. The CDR3 runs 11 residues.

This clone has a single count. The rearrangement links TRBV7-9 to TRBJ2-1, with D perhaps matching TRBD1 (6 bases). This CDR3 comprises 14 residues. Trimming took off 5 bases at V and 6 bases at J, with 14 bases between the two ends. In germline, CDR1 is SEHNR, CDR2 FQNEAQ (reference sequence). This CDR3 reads CASSIRQVRNEQFF. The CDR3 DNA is TGTGCCAGCAGCATAAGACAGGTTCGCAATGAGCAGTTCTTC. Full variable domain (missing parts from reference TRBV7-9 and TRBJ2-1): DTGVSQNPRHKITKRGQNVTFRCDPISEHNRLYWYRQTLGQGPEFLTYFQNEAQLEKSRLLSDRFSAERPKGSFSTLEIQRTEQGDSAMYLCASSIRQVRNEQFFGPGTRLTVL.

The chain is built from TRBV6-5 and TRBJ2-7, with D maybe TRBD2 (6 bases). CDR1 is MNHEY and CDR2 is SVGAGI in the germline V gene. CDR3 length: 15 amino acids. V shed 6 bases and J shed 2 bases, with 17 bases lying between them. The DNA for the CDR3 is TGTGCCAGCAGGGAGACGAGGGCTAGCGCCTACGAGCAGTACTTC. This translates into CASRETRASAYEQYF.

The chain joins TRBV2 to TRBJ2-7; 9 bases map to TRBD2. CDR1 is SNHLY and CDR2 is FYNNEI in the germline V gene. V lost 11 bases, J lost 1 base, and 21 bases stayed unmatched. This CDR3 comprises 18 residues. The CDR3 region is CARLIAGASPMESYEQYF. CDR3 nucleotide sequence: TGTGCCCGGCTAATAGCGGGGGCTAGCCCGATGGAGTCCTACGAGCAGTACTTC.

CDR3 amino acids: CAIGGEAEAFF. DNA for the CDR3: TGTGCCATCGGAGGGGAGGCTGAAGCTTTCTTT. This rearrangement joins TRBV10-3 to TRBJ1-1; possibly TRBD1 for D (5 bases). This CDR3 comprises 11 residues. CDR1 ENHRY and CDR2 SYGVKD come from the germline V gene. Trimming removed 8 bases at V and 6 bases at J, with 10 bases between.

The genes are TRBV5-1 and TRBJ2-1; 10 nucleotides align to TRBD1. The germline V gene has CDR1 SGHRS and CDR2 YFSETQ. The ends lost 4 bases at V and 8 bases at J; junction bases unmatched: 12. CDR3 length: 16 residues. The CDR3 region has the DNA TGCGCCAGCAGCCGACGTAGGGGACAGGGGAGCCATGAGCAGTTCTTC. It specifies CASSRRRGQGSHEQFF.

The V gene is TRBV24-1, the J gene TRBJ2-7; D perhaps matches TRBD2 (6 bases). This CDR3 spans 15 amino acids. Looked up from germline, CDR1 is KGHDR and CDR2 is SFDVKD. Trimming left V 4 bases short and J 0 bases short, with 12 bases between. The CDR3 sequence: CATSDSSASSYEQYF. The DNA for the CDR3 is TGTGCCACCAGTGACTCTAGCGCGAGCTCCTACGAGCAGTACTTC.

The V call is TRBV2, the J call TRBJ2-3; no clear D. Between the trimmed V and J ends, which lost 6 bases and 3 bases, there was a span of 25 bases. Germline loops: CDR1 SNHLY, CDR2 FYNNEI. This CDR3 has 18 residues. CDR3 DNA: TGTGCCAGCAGACCTCCGTGGGCGTTGGGTACCCCTACAGATACGCAGTATTTT. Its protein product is CASRPPWALGTPTDTQYF.

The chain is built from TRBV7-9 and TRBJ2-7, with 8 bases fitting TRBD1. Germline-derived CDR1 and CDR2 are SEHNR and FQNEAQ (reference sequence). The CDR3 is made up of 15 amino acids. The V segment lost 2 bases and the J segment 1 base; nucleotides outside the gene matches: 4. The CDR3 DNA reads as TGTGCCAGCAGCTTAACGACAGGGGTTTCCTACGAGCAGTACTTC. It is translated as CASSLTTGVSYEQYF. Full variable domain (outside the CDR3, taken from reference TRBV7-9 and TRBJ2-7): DTGVSQNPRHKITKRGQNVTFRCDPISEHNRLYWYRQTLGQGPEFLTYFQNEAQLEKSRLLSDRFSAERPKGSFSTLEIQRTEQGDSAMYLCASSLTTGVSYEQYFGPGTRLTVT.

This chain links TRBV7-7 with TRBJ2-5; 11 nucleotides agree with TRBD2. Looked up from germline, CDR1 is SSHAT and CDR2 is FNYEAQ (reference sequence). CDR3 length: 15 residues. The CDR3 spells CASRLAGGSEETQYF. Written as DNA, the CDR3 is TGTGCTAGCCGCCTAGCGGGAGGTTCGGAAGAGACCCAGTACTTC. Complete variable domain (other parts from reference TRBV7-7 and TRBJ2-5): GAGVSQSPRYKVTKRGQDVTLRCDPISSHATLYWYQQALGQGPEFLTYFNYEAQPDKSGLPSDRFSAERPEGSISTLTIQRTEQRDSAMYRCASRLAGGSEETQYFGPGTRLLVL.

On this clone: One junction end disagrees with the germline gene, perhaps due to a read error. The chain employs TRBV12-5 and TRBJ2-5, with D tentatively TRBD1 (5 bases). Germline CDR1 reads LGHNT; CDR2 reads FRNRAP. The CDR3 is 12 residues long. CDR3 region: CASGLDQGTQYF. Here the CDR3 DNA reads TGTGCTAGTGGATTGGACCAGGGGACCCAGTACTTC.

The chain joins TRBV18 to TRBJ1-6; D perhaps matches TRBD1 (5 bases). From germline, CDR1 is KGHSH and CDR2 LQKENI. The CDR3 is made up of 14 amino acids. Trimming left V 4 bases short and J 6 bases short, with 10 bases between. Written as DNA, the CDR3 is TGTGCCAGCTCACGCGAGGGGATTAATTCACCCCTCCACTTT. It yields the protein CASSREGINSPLHF.

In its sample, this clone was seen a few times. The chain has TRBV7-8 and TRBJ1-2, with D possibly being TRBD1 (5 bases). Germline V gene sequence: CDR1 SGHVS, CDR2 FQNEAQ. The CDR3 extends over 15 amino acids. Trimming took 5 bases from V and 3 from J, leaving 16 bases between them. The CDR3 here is CASSPTRGRDYGYTF. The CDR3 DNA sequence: TGTGCCAGCAGCCCAACTCGGGGCAGGGACTATGGCTACACCTTC.

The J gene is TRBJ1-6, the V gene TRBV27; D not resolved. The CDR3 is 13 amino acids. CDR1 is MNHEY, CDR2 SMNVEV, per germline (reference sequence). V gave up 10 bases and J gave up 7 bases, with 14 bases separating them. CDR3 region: CATKGHANSPLHF. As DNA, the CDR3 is TGTGCCACCAAGGGCCACGCCAATTCACCCCTCCACTTT.

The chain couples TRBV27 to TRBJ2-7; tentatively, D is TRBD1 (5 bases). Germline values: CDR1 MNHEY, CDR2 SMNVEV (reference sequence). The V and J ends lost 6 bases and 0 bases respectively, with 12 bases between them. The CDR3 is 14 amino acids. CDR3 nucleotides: TGTGCCAGCAGCACAGGACGGAGCTCCTACGAGCAGTACTTC. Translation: CASSTGRSSYEQYF.

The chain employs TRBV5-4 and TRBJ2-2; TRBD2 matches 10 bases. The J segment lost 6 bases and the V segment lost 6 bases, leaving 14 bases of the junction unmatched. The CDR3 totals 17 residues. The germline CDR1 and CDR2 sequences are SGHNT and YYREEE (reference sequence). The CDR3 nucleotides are TGTGCCAGCACACGGTCTAGCGGGAGCAATTGGGCCGGGGAGCTGTTTTTT. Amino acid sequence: CASTRSSGSNWAGELFF.

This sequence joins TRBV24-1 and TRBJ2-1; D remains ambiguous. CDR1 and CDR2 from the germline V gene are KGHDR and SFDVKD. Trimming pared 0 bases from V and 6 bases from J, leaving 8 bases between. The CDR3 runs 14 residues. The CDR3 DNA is TGTGCCACCAGTGATTTGGCGGTTACCAATGAGCAGTTCTTC. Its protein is CATSDLAVTNEQFF.

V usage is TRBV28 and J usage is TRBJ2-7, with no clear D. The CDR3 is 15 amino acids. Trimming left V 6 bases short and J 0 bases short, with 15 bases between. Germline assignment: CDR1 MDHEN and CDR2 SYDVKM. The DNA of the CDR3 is TGTGCCAGCAGGGAGCTACCTAGGAGCTCCTACGAGCAGTACTTC. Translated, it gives CASRELPRSSYEQYF.

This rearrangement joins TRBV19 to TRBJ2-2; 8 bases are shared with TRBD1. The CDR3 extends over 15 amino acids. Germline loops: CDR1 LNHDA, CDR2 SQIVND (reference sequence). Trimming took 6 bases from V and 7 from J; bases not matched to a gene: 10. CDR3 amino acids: CASRGDRLYIGELFF. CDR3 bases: TGTGCCAGTAGGGGGGACAGGTTGTATATCGGGGAGCTGTTTTTT.

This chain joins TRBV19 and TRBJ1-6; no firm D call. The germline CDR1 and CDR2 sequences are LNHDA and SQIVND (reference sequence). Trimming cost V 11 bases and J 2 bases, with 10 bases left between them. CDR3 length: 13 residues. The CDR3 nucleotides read TGTGCCTCACCGGACCCCTATAATTCACCCCTCCACTTT. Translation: CASPDPYNSPLHF.

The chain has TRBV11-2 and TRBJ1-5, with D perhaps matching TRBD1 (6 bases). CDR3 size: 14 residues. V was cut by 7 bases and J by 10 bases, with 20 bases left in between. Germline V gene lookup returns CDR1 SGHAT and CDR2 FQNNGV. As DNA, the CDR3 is TGTGCCAGCAAAAGGGGGGCAGGGCTGTACCCCCAGCATTTT. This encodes CASKRGAGLYPQHF.

The DNA of the CDR3 is TGTGCCAGTACAGTTGACTACGAGCAGTACTTC. It specifies CASTVDYEQYF. This chain joins TRBV28 and TRBJ2-7; D remains ambiguous. Trimming cost V 9 bases and J 3 bases, with 9 bases left between them. The CDR3 covers 11 residues. Germline CDR1 MDHEN, CDR2 SYDVKM.

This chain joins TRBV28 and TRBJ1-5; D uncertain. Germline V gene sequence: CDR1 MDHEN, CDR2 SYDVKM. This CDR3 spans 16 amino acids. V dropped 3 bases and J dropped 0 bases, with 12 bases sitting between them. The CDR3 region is CASSFGGDFSNQPQHF. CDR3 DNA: TGTGCCAGCAGTTTTGGTGGCGATTTTAGCAATCAGCCCCAGCATTTT. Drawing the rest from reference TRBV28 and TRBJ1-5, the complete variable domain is DVKVTQSSRYLVKRTGEKVFLECVQDMDHENMFWYRQDPGLGLRLIYFSYDVKMKEKGDIPEGYSVSREKKERFSLILESASTNQTSMYLCASSFGGDFSNQPQHFGDGTRLSIL.

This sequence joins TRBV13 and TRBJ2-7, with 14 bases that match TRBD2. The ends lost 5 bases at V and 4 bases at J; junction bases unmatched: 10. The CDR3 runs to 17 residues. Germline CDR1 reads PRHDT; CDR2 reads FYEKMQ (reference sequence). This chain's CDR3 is CASSAPGLAGDGYEQYF. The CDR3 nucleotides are TGTGCCAGCAGCGCCCCGGGACTAGCGGGAGACGGGTACGAGCAGTACTTC.